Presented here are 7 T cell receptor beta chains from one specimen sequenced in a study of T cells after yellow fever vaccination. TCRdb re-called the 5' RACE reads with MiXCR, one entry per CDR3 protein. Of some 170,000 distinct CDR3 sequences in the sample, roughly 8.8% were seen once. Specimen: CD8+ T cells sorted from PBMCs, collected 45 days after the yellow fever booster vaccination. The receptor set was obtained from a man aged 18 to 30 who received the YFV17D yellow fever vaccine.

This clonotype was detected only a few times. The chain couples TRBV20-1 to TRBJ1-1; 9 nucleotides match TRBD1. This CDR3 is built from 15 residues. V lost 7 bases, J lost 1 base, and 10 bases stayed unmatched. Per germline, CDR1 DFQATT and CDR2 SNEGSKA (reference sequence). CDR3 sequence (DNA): TGCAGTGTCACGATCCGGGACAGGGAGAACACTGAAGCTTTCTTT. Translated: CSVTIRDRENTEAFF.

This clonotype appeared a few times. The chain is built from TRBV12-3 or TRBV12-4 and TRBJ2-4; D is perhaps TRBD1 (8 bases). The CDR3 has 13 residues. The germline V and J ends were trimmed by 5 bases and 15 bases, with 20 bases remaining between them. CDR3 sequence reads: CASSPGQGGWSYF. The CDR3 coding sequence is TGTGCCAGCAGTCCCGGACAGGGAGGGTGGTCGTACTTC.

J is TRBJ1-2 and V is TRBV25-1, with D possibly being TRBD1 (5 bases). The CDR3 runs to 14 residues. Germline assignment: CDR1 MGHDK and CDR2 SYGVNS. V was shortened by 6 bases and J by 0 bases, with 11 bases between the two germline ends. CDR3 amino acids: CASRQGTANYGYTF. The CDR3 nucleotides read TGTGCCAGCAGGCAGGGCACCGCTAACTATGGCTACACCTTC.

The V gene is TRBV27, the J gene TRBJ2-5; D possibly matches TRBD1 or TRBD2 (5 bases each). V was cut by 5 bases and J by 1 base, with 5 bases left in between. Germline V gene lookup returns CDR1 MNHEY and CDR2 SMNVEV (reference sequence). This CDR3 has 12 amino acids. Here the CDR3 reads CASSGTQETQYF. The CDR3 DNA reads TGTGCCAGCAGTGGGACCCAAGAGACCCAGTACTTC.

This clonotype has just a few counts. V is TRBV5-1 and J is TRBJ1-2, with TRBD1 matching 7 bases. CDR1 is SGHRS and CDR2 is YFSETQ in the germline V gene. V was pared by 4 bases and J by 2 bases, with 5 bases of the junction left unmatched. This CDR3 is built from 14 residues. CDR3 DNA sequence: TGCGCCAGCAGCGTACAGGGGATCAACTATGGCTACACCTTC. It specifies CASSVQGINYGYTF. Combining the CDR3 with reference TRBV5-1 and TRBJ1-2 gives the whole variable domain KAGVTQTPRYLIKTRGQQVTLSCSPISGHRSVSWYQQTPGQGLQFLFEYFSETQRNKGNFPGRFSGRQFSNSRSEMNVSTLELGDSALYLCASSVQGINYGYTFGSGTRLTVV.

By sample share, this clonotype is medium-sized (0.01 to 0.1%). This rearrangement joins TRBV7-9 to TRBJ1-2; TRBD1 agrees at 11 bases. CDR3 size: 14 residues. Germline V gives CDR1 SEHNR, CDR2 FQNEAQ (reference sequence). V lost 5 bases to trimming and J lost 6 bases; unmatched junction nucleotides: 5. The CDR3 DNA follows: TGTGCCAGCAGCGACGGACAGGGGGCTGATGGCTACACCTTC. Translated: CASSDGQGADGYTF.

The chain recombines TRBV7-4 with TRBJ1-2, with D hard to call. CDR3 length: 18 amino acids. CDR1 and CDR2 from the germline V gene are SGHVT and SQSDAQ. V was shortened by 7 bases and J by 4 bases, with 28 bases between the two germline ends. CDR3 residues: CASICLGISGKKFYGYTF. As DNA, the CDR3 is TGTGCCAGCATCTGTTTAGGCATATCTGGTAAAAAATTCTATGGCTACACCTTC. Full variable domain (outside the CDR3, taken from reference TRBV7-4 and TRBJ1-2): GAGVSQSPRYKVAKRGRDVALRCDSISGHVTLYWYRQTLGQGSEVLTYSQSDAQRDKSGRPSGRFSAERPERSVSTLKIQRTEQGDSAVYLCASICLGISGKKFYGYTFGSGTRLTVV.